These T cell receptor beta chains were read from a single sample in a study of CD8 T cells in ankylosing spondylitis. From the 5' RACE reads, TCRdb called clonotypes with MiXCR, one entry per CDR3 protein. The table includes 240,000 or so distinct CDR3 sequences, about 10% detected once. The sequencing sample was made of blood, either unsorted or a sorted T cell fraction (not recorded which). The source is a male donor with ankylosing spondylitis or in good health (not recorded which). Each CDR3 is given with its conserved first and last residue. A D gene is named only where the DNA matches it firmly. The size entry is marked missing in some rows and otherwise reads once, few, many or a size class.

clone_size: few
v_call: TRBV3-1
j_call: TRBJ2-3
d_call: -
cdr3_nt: TGTGCCAGCAGCCAAGTAGTAGATACGCAGTATTTT
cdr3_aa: CASSQVVDTQYF

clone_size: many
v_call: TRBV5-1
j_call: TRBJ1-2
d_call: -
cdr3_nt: TGCGCCAGCAGAAAAGACAGTCCGAATAACTATGGCTACACCTTC
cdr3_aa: CASRKDSPNNYGYTF

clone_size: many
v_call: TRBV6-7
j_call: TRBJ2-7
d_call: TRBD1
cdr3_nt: TGTGCCAGCTCAACTGGATTGCGACAGGGCCCCTCCTACGAGCAGTACTTC
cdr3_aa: CASSTGLRQGPSYEQYF

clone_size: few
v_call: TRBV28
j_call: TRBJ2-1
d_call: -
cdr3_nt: TGTGCCAGCAGCCCGATTCCGGCCGGCGCTAAGGTCAATGAGCAGTTCTTC
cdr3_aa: CASSPIPAGAKVNEQFF

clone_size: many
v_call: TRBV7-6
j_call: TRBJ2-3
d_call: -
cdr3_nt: TGTGCCAGCAGCCAAAACCGACTAGTGACAGATACGCAGTATTTT
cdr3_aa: CASSQNRLVTDTQYF

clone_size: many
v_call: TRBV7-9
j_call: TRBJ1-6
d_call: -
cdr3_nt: TGTGCCAGCAACCCGATCCTGGGGAATTCACCCCTCCACTTT
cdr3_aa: CASNPILGNSPLHF

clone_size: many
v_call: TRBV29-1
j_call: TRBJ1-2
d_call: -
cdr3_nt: TGCAGCGTACCGGCATCTAGAAGTGATAACTATGGCTACACCTTC
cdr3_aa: CSVPASRSDNYGYTF

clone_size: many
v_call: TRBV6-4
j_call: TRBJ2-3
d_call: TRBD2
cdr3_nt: TGTGCCAGCAGCCCACGTAGCGGGGGGGCAGGAGATACGCAGTATTTT
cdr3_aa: CASSPRSGGAGDTQYF

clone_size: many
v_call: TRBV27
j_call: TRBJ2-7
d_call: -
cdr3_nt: TGTGCCAGCAGTTCCTCGTCTGGGCCCCTGAGGCAGTACTTC
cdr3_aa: CASSSSSGPLRQYF

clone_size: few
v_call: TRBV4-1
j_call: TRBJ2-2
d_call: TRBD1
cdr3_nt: TGCGCCAGCAGCCAAGATGAGGGGGCAAAAACCGGGGAGCTGTTTTTT
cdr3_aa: CASSQDEGAKTGELFF

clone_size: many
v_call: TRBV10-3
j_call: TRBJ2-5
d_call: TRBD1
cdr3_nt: TGTGCCATCGGTTCGGGACAGGCTAAAGAGACCCAGTACTTC
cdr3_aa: CAIGSGQAKETQYF

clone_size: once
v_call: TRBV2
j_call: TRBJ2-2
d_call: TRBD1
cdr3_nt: TGTGCCATCCGGCCGACAGGGGAAAGAAAGTCCGGGGAGCTGTTTTTT
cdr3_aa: CAIRPTGERKSGELFF

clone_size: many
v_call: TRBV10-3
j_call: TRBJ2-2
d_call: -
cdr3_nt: TGTGCCACCAGTGGGGGAAGCGGGGAGCTGTTTTTT
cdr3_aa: CATSGGSGELFF

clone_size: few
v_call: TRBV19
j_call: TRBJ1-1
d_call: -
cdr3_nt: TGTGCCAGTAGTAGCAGCAGGGCGAACACTGAAGCTTTCTTT
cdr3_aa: CASSSSRANTEAFF

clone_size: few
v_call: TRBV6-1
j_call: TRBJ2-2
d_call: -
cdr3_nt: TGTGCCAGCAAGAGGACTCAAGAGAACACCGGCCAGCTGTTTTTT
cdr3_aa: CASKRTQENTGQLFF

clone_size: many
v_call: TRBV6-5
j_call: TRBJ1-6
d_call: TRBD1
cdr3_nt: TGTGCCAGCAGTTACGCCCCAGGGGGCGCAGGTTCACCCCTCCACTTT
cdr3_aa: CASSYAPGGAGSPLHF

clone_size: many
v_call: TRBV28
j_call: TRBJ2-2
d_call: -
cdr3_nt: TGTGCCAGCAGTGTGTCGAACACCGGGGAGCTGTTTTTT
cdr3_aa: CASSVSNTGELFF

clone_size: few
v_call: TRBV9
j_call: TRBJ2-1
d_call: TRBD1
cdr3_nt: TGTGCCAGCAGCGCCCCCAAACAGGGGTCTGTTGGTGAGCAGTTCTTC
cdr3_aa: CASSAPKQGSVGEQFF

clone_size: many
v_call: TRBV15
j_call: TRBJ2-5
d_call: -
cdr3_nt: TGTGCCACCAGCAGAGGATTCGGACTGGCTCAAGAGACCCAGTACTTC
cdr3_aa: CATSRGFGLAQETQYF

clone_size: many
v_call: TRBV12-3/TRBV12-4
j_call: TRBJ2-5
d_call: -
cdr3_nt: TGTGCCAGCAGTTTAGAAGGTATCCAAGGGACCCAGTACTTC
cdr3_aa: CASSLEGIQGTQYF

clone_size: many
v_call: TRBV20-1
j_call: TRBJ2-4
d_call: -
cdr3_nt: TGCAGTGCTAGAGCGGTGGGCGTGAACATTCAGTACTTC
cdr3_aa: CSARAVGVNIQYF

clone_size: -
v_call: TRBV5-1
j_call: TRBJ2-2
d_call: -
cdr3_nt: TGTACCAGCAGCCCGCTTTGGGTGAACACCGGGGAGCTGTTTTTT
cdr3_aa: CTSSPLWVNTGELFF

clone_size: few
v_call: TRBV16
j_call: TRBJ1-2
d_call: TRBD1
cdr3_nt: TGTGCCAGCAGCCGCGGACAGGTGAAGCGCTATGGCTACACCTTC
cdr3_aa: CASSRGQVKRYGYTF

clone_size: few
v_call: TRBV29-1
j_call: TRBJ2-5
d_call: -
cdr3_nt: TGCAGCGTCCCGGGTATGGCGGGACCCTTGGAGACCCAGTACTTC
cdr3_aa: CSVPGMAGPLETQYF

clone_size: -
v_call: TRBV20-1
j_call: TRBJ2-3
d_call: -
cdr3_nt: TGCAGTGCTGGAGGGGGCGGGAACACAGATACGCAGTATTTT
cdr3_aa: CSAGGGGNTDTQYF

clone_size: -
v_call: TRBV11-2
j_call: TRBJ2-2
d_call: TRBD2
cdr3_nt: TGTGCCAGCAGCTTGATACTAGCGGGCATTTACACCGGGGAGCTGTTTTTT
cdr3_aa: CASSLILAGIYTGELFF

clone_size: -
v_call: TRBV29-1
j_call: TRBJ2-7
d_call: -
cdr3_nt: TGCAGCGTTGGAGGAGACGAGCAGTACTTC
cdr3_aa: CSVGGDEQYF

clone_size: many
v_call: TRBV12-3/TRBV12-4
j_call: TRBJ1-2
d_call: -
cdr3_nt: TGTGCCAGCAGTTTTAACAGGGCGGGGTATGGCTACACCTTC
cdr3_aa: CASSFNRAGYGYTF

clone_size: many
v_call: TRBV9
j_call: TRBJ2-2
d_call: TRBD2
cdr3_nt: TGTGCCAGCAAGGCGGGGGGCCTCCCCGGGGAGCTGTTTTTT
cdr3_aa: CASKAGGLPGELFF

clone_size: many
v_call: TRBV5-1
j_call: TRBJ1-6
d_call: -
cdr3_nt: TGCGCCAGCAGCTTGGCAGGGTTGGGGAATTCACCCCTCCACTTT
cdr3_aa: CASSLAGLGNSPLHF

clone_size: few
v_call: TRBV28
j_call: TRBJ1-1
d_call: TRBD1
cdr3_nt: TGTGCCAGCAGCTCCCAGGGGGCGCGTGTCGCGGACACTGAAGCTTTCTTT
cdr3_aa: CASSSQGARVADTEAFF

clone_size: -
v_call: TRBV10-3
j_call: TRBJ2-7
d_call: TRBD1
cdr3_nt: TGTGCCATCAGCCGACAGGGACCCCACGAGCAGTACTTC
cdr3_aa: CAISRQGPHEQYF

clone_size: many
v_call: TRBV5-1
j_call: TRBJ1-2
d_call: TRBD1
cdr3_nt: TGCGCCAGCAGCTTACAGGGGCTCTATGGCTACACCTTC
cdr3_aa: CASSLQGLYGYTF

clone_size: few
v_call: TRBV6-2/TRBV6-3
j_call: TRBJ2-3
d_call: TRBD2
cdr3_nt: TGTGCCAGCAGCTTCTCCCTCCGCGGGAGGGAGCTTGGAGATACGCAGTATTTT
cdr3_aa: CASSFSLRGRELGDTQYF

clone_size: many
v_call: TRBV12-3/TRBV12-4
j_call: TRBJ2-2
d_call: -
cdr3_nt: TGTGCCAGCAGCCCTAGACAGAACACCGGGGAGCTGTTTTTT
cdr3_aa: CASSPRQNTGELFF

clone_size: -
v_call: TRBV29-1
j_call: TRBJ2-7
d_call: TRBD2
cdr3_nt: TGCAGCGTCCTAGCGGGAGTAGGGTCCTACGAGCAGTACTTC
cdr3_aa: CSVLAGVGSYEQYF

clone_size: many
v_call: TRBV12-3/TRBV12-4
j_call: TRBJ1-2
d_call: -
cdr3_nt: TGTGCCAGCAGTTTTGACACCGATCGGGGCTACACCTTC
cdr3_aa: CASSFDTDRGYTF

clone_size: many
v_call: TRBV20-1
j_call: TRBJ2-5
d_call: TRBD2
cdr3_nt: TGCAGTGCTAGCGACGGGGGGACTTCAGAGACCCAGTACTTC
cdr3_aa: CSASDGGTSETQYF

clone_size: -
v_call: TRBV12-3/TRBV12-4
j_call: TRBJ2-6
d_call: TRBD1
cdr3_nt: TGTACCAGCAGTTTAGCCACCGGGACAGGGGGTACTGGGGCCAACGTCCTGACTTTC
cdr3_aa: CTSSLATGTGGTGANVLTF

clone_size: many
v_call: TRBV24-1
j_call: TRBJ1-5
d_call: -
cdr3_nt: TGTGCCACCGCTGGTGCCGGGCCGGATCAGCCCCAGCATTTT
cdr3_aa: CATAGAGPDQPQHF

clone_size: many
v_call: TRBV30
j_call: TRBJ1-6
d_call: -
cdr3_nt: TGTGCCTGGAGTCGGTCCTCCTATAATTCACCCCTCCACTTT
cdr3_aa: CAWSRSSYNSPLHF

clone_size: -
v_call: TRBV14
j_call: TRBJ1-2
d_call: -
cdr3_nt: TGTGCCAGCAGCCAATGGAGGGCCAACTATGGCTACACCTTC
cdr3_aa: CASSQWRANYGYTF

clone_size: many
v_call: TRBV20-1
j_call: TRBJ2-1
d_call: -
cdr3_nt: TGCAGTGCTAGTTGGAGAAGCGTGTCGAATGAGCAGTTCTTC
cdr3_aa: CSASWRSVSNEQFF

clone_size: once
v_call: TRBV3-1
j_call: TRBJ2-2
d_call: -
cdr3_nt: TGTGCCAGCAGCCAAGACCGCGCGGGGACCCAAGGGACCGGGGAGCTGTTTTTT
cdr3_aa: CASSQDRAGTQGTGELFF

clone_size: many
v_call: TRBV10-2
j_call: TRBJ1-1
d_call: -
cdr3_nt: TGCGCCAGCAGTACACGCAGGGGCCTGAACACTGAAGCTTTCTTT
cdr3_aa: CASSTRRGLNTEAFF

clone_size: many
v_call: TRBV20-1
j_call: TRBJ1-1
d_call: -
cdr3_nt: TGCAGTGCTGGAGGGACGAAGAACACTGAAGCTTTCTTT
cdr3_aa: CSAGGTKNTEAFF

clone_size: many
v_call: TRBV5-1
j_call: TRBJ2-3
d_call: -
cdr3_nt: TGCGCCAGCAGCTTGGTTGCAGGGAGCACAGATACGCAGTATTTT
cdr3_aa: CASSLVAGSTDTQYF

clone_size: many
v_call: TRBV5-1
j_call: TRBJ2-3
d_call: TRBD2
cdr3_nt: TGCGCCAGCAGCTTGGTTACTAGCGGTTTTATCACAGATACGCAGTATTTT
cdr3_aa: CASSLVTSGFITDTQYF

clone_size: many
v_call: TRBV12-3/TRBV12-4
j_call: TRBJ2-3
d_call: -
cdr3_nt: TGTGCCAGCATCCTTTCAGATACGCAGTATTTT
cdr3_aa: CASILSDTQYF

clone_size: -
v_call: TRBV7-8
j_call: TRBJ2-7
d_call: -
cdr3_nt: TGTGCCAGCAGCTCCAGAGAGGCAACCTACGAGCAGTACTTC
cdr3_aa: CASSSREATYEQYF

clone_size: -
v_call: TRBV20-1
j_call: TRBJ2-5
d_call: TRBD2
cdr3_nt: TGCAGTGCTAGGTCGGGACTAGCGGGGAGGAGGCAAGAGACCCAGTACTTC
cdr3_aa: CSARSGLAGRRQETQYF

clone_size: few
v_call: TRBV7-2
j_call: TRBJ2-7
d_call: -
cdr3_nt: TGTGCCAGCAGCCGTGCAACGGGGGTAAGGTACGAGCAGTACTTC
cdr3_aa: CASSRATGVRYEQYF